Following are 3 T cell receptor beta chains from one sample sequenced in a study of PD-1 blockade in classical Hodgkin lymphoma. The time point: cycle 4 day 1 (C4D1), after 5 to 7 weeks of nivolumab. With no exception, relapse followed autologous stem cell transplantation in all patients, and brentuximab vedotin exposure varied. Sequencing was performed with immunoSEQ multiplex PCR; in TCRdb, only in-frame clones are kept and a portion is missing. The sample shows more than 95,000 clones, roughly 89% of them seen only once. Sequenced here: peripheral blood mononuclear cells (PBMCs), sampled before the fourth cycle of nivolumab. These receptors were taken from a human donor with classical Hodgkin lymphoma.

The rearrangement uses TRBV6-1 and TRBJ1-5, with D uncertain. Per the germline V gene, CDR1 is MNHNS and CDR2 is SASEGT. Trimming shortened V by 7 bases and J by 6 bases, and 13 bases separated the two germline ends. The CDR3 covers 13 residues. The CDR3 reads CASTPSPGQPQHF. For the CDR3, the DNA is TGTGCCAGCACCCCCTCCCCGGGTCAGCCCCAGCATTTT.

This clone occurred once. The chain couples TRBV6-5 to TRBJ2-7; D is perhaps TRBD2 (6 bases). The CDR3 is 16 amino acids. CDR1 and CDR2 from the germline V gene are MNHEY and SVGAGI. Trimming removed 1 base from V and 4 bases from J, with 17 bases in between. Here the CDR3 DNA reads TGTGCCAGCAGTTACTGGGGTAGTAGCGGAGTTTACGAGCAGTACTTC. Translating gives CASSYWGSSGVYEQYF.

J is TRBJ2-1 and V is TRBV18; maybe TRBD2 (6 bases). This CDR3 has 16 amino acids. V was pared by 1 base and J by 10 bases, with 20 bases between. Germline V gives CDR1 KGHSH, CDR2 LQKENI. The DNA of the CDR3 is TGTGCCAGCTCACCACGGTTGGCGGGTGGGACTGAGGAGCAGTTCTTC. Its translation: CASSPRLAGGTEEQFF.